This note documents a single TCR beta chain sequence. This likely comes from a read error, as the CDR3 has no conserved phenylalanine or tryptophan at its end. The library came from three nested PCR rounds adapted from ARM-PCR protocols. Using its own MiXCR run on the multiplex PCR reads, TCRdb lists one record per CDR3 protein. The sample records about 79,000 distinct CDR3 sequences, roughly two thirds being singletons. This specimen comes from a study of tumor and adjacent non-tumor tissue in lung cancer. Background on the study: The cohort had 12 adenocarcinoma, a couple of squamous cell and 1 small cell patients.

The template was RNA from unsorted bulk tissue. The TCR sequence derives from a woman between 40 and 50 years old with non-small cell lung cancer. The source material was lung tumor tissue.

CDR3 in amino acids: CTSSYSPWGGYTS. The DNA for the CDR3 is TGTACCAGCAGTTACTCCCCCTGGGGGGGCTACACCTCC. The rearrangement joins TRBV6-5 to TRBJ1-2, with D possibly being TRBD1 (5 bases). There are 13 residues in the CDR3. Germline V CDR1 and CDR2: MNHEY, SVGAGI.